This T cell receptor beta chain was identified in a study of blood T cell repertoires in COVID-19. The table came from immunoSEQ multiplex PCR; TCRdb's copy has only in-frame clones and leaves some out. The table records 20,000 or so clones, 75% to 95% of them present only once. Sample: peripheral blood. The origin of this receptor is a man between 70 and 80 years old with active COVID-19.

The CDR3 DNA is TGTGCCAGTAGGACAGGTAGCTATGGCTACACCTTC. Its translation is CASRTGSYGYTF. V is TRBV19 and J is TRBJ1-2; perhaps TRBD1 as D (6 bases). The V and J ends lost 6 bases and 4 bases respectively, with 9 bases between them. CDR3 length: 12 amino acids. Germline V gene sequence: CDR1 LNHDA, CDR2 SQIVND (reference sequence).